This T cell receptor beta chain was found in a study of cytomegalovirus exposure and HLA in healthy donors. This clone has only one observation. The PCR made use of 60 Vbeta and 13 Jbeta primers. Method: immunoSEQ multiplex PCR; TCRdb's copy keeps in-frame clones and lacks some. The data show 200,000 to 250,000 clones, with around 77% seen just once and less than 3.5% held by the top ten. The sequence came from a woman in her thirties in good health and CMV-seronegative. What was sequenced was PBMCs.

The CDR3 sequence is CASSLGQGAIVATQYF. Here the CDR3 DNA reads TGCGCCAGCAGCTTGGGGCAGGGGGCGATCGTCGCGACCCAGTACTTC. The chain carries TRBV5-1 and TRBJ2-5, with TRBD1 matching over 8 bases. Looked up from germline, CDR1 is SGHRS and CDR2 is YFSETQ. The CDR3 is 16 residues long. Germline trimming cut 0 bases from V and 7 bases from J; bases unmatched to any gene: 11. The full variable domain, its missing parts supplied by reference TRBV5-1 and TRBJ2-5, is KAGVTQTPRYLIKTRGQQVTLSCSPISGHRSVSWYQQTPGQGLQFLFEYFSETQRNKGNFPGRFSGRQFSNSRSEMNVSTLELGDSALYLCASSLGQGAIVATQYFGPGTRLLVL.